What follows are 8 T cell receptor beta chains derived from one specimen sequenced in a study of vaccination effects on CD4 cells after COVID-19 (dated by TCRdb to 2022 to 2024). Antigens of these TCRs are unknown. Library generation was performed with the immunoSEQ multiplex PCR assay. TCRdb stores this immuneACCESS table with in-frame sequences only. Part of the clones is absent; in the studies checked, under half of the shortfall reflects unresolved V genes, and no reason is known for the rest. The sample contains 20,000 to 25,000 clones, approximately 70% of them found a single time. The ten largest clones capture about 9.9% of the sample. To identify antigen-specific CD4+ T cell clonotypes by their expansion, the ViraFEST assay first stimulated PBMC with viral peptide pools and then applied TCR sequencing. After approximately 11 days of culture, CD4+ T cells were isolated with the EasySep CD4+ T cell isolation kit. Healthy vaccine recipients had no prior SARS-CoV-2 infection, confirmed by negative nucleocapsid antibodies before and after vaccination.

The material sequenced was CD4+ T cells from PBMCs cultured with HCoV-NL63 spike peptides, taken before COVID-19 vaccination. This specimen's cell subset or site label, interpreted: HCoV-NL63 spike overlapping peptide pool stimulation. The receptors come from a human donor who received a COVID-19 vaccine.

The chain links TRBV11-3 to TRBJ2-2; 7 bases map to TRBD1. The CDR3 runs to 16 residues. The germline gives CDR1 SGHNT, CDR2 YENEEA. Unmatched junction bases numbered 7, after V lost 3 bases and J lost 3 bases. DNA for the CDR3: TGTGCCAGCAGCTTTGACAGGGATTTGGACACCGGGGAGCTGTTTTTT. It is translated as CASSFDRDLDTGELFF.

The table lists this clone with a few counts. The gene calls are TRBV5-1 and TRBJ1-4, with a possible D match to TRBD1 (6 bases). The CDR3 has 14 amino acids. The V end was cut by 2 bases, the J end by 8 bases, with 13 bases between. Germline V gene lookup returns CDR1 SGHRS and CDR2 YFSETQ. CDR3 protein: CASSFNRVEEKLFF. For the CDR3, the DNA is TGCGCCAGCAGCTTTAACAGGGTAGAGGAAAAACTGTTTTTT.

The rearrangement links TRBV12-5 to TRBJ1-2; D might be TRBD1 (6 bases). V was pared by 0 bases and J by 4 bases, with 21 bases between. The CDR3 contains 18 residues. The V gene's germline CDR1 is LGHNT and CDR2 FRNRAP. The CDR3 DNA reads as TGTGCTAGTGGTTTGGTAACCAGGGGTTCCCCTCCTTCCTATGGCTACACCTTC. Translating gives CASGLVTRGSPPSYGYTF.

The chain has TRBV7-8 and TRBJ2-7, with TRBD2 identical over 9 bases. The trim removed 1 base at V and 1 base at J, leaving 8 bases unmatched. Germline lookup yields CDR1 SGHVS and CDR2 FQNEAQ. The CDR3 contains 17 residues. The CDR3 coding sequence is TGTGCCAGCAGCTTAGACCGGGGTAGCGGGAGTTCCTACGAGCAGTACTTC. It translates to CASSLDRGSGSSYEQYF.

CDR3 nucleotide sequence: TGTGCCAGCAGTTCACAGGGAGGCACTGAAGCTTTCTTT. Protein sequence: CASSSQGGTEAFF. This rearrangement joins TRBV6-6 to TRBJ1-1; tentatively, D is TRBD1 (6 bases). Trimming took 4 bases from V and 4 from J, leaving 10 bases between them. CDR1 is MNHNY, CDR2 SVGAGI, per germline (reference sequence). The length of the CDR3 is 13 residues.

This clone was detected only once. The chain uses TRBV7-6 and TRBJ2-3, with TRBD1 identical over 10 bases. This CDR3 contains 15 residues. The V gene's germline CDR1 is SGHVS and CDR2 FNYEAQ. Trimming removed 1 base from V and 11 bases from J; junction bases left unmatched: 9. The CDR3 DNA is TGTGCCAGCAGCTTAGGCGGGACAGGGGAGGGGGAGCAGTATTTT. Residues: CASSLGGTGEGEQYF.

The chain uses TRBV19 and TRBJ2-3; no clear D. This CDR3 has 13 amino acids. The V gene's germline CDR1 is LNHDA and CDR2 SQIVND (reference sequence). Trimming left V 10 bases short and J 0 bases short, with 11 bases between. CDR3 region: CATKWASTDTQYF. The CDR3 coding sequence is TGTGCCACTAAGTGGGCTAGCACAGATACGCAGTATTTT.

This sequence joins TRBV5-1 and TRBJ2-2; D ambiguous. V was trimmed by 3 bases and J by 6 bases, leaving 9 bases between them. This CDR3 has 13 amino acids. Germline assignment: CDR1 SGHRS and CDR2 YFSETQ. CDR3 DNA: TGCGCCAGCAGCTCCACCCCCGCCGGGGAGCTGTTTTTT. This translates into CASSSTPAGELFF.